This T cell receptor (beta chain) emerged from a study of blood T cells in healthy people across ages. Study outcomes and limitations: It was not known whether donors were CMV positive (a possible confounder of expanded clonotype changes). Relative to aged donors, long-lived donors carried more naive CD4+ cells and displayed higher diversity.

Alongside a J-beta primer mix, a sample-barcoded 5' primer served in a second PCR lasting roughly 7 to 12 cycles. TCRdb called the 5' RACE reads again in MiXCR, with one record for every CDR3 protein. There are around 1,800,000 distinct CDR3 sequences in the sample; 35% to 50% occur only once, and under 25% lies in the top ten. Samples had at least 6.5 million PBMCs isolated from them. Germline V CDR1 and CDR2: LGHNA, YSLEER. This CDR3 spans 14 amino acids. A remark on this clonotype: What it binds is not known. One junction end does not reproduce the germline sequence, and a read error may be involved.

Sequenced: blood. This sequence originates from a human donor in good health. The chain recombines TRBV4-3 with TRBJ2-6, with D perhaps matching TRBD1 or TRBD2 (6 bases each). The CDR3 DNA reads as TGCGCCAGCAGCCAAGTCGGAGGGGGCAACGTCCTGACTTTC. It yields the protein CASSQVGGGNVLTF.